This T cell receptor beta chain was recorded in a study of beta chain features in type 1 diabetes. This clone has only a few counts. What was sequenced were expressed TCRB transcripts, since all of the isolated RNA had been reverse transcribed. Measured with immunoSEQ multiplex PCR; TCRdb has only the in-frame clones, and not every one. The sample has about 290,000 clones, 7.5% to 9.5% seen once. The V gene's germline CDR1 is MNHNY and CDR2 SVGAGI (reference sequence). CDR3 length: 12 amino acids. Sequencing input: central memory CD4+ T cells from blood. The rearrangement uses TRBV6-6 and TRBJ1-2, with TRBD1 as a possible D gene (6 bases). The receptor was isolated from a woman between 18 and 29 years old in good health. DNA of the CDR3: TGTGCACATGGGCAGACAGGCTATGGCTACACCTTC. Protein sequence: CAHGQTGYGYTF.